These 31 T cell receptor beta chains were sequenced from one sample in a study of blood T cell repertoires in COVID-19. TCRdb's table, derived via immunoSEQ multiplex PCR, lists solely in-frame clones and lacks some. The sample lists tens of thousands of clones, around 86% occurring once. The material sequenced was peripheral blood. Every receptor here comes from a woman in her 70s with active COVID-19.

The CDR3 sequence: CASGTGLGAPYGYTF. The CDR3 nucleotides read TGTGCCAGCGGGACAGGGTTAGGCGCCCCTTATGGCTACACCTTC. This chain links TRBV6-5 with TRBJ1-2; 9 nucleotides agree with TRBD1. This CDR3 contains 15 residues. The germline V gene encodes CDR1 MNHEY and CDR2 SVGAGI. Trimming removed 8 bases from V and 5 bases from J; junction bases left unmatched: 12.

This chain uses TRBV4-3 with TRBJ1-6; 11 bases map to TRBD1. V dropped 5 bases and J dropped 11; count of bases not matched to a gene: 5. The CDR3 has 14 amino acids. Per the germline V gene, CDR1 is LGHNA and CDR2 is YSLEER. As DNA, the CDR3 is TGCGCCAGCAGCTCCGGGACAGGGGGACCACCCCTCCACTTT. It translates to CASSSGTGGPPLHF.

CDR3 protein: CASSLSNGAPLHF. The CDR3 DNA reads as TGTGCCAGCAGCTTGTCGAACGGAGCACCCCTCCACTTT. The gene calls are TRBV7-3 and TRBJ1-6; D is unclear. This CDR3 is built from 13 residues. Trimming cost V 3 bases and J 11 bases, with 11 bases left between them. The germline V gene has CDR1 SGHTA and CDR2 FQGTGA.

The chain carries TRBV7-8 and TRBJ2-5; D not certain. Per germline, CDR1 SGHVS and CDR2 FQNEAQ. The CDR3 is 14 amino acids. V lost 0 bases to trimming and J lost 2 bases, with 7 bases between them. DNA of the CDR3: TGTGCCAGCAGCTTAGCGATGCAGCAAGAGACCCAGTACTTC. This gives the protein CASSLAMQQETQYF.

CDR3 nucleotide sequence: TGTGCCAGCAGCCACCGGACTTCTGGAAACACCATATATTTT. As protein: CASSHRTSGNTIYF. The chain joins TRBV11-1 to TRBJ1-3; D not resolved. Looked up from germline, CDR1 is SGHAT and CDR2 is FQDESV (reference sequence). The CDR3 loop spans 14 amino acids. The V and J ends lost 5 bases and 1 base respectively, with 9 bases between them. The whole variable domain, filled in from reference TRBV11-1 and TRBJ1-3, reads EAEVAQSPRYKITEKSQAVAFWCDPISGHATLYWYRQILGQGPELLVQFQDESVVDDSQLPKDRFSAERLKGVDSTLKIQPAELGDSAMYLCASSHRTSGNTIYFGEGSWLTVV.

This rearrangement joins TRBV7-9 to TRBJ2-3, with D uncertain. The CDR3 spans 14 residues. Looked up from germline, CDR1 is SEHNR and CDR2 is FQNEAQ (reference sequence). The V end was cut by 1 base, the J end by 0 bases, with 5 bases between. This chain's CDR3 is CASSLVGSTDTQYF. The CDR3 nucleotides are TGTGCCAGCAGCTTAGTCGGGAGCACAGATACGCAGTATTTT.

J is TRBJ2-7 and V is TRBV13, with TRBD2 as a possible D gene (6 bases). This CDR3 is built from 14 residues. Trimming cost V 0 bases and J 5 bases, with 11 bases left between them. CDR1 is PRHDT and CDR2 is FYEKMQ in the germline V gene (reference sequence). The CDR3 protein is CASSLGLASDEQYF. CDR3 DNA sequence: TGTGCCAGCAGCTTAGGGCTAGCGTCGGACGAGCAGTACTTC. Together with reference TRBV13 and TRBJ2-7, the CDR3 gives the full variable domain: AAGVIQSPRHLIKEKRETATLKCYPIPRHDTVYWYQQGPGQDPQFLISFYEKMQSDKGSIPDRFSAQQFSDYHSELNMSSLELGDSALYFCASSLGLASDEQYFGPGTRLTVT.

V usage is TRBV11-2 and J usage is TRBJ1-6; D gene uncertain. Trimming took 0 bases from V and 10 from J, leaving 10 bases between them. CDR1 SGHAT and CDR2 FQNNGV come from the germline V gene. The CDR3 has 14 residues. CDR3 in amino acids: CASSLDRSGSPLHF. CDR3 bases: TGTGCCAGCAGCTTAGACCGAAGCGGGTCACCCCTCCACTTT.

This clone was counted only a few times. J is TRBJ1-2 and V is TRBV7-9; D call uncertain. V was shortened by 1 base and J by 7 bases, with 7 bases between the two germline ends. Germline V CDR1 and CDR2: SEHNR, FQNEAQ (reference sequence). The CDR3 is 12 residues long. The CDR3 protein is CASSLVEFGYTF. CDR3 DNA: TGTGCCAGCAGCTTAGTTGAGTTTGGCTACACCTTC.

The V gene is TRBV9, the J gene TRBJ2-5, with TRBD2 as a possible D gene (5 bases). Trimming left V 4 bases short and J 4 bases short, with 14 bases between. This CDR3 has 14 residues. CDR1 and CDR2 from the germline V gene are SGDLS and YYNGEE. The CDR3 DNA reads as TGTGCCAGCAGCCCCGGGTCTAGCAGAGAGACCCAGTACTTC. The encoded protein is CASSPGSSRETQYF.

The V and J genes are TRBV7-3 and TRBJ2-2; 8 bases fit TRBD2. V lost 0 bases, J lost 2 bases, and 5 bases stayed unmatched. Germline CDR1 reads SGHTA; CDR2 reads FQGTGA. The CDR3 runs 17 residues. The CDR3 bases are TGTGCCAGCAGCTTAACGGGGCTAGCGGGTAACACCGGGGAGCTGTTTTTT. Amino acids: CASSLTGLAGNTGELFF.

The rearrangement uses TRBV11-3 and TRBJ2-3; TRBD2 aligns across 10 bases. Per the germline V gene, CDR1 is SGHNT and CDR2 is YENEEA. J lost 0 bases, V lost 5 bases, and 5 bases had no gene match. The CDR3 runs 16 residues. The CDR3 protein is CASSVSGGPSTDTQYF. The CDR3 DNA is TGTGCCAGCAGCGTTAGCGGGGGGCCTAGCACAGATACGCAGTATTTT. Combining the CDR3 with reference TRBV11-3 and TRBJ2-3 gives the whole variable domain EAGVVQSPRYKIIEKKQPVAFWCNPISGHNTLYWYLQNLGQGPELLIRYENEEAVDDSQLPKDRFSAERLKGVDSTLKIQPAELGDSAVYLCASSVSGGPSTDTQYFGPGTRLTVL.

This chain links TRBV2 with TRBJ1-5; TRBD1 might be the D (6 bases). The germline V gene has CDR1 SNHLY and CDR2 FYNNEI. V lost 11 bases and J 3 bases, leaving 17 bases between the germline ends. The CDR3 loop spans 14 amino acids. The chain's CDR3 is CAGSTGRFNQPQHF. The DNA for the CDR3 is TGTGCCGGATCGACAGGACGCTTCAATCAGCCCCAGCATTTT.

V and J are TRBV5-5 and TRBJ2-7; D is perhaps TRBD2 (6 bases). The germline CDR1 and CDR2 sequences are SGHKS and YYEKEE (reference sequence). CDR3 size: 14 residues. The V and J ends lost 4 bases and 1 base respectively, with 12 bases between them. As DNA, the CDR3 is TGTGCCAGCAGCCTGGGGACTGCATCCTACGAGCAGTACTTC. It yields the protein CASSLGTASYEQYF.

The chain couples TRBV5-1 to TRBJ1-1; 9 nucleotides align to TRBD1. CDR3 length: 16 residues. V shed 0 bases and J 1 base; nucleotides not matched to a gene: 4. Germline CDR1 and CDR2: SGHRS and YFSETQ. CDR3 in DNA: TGCGCCAGCAGCTTGGCGGGGACAGGGCGGAACACTGAAGCTTTCTTT. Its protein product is CASSLAGTGRNTEAFF.

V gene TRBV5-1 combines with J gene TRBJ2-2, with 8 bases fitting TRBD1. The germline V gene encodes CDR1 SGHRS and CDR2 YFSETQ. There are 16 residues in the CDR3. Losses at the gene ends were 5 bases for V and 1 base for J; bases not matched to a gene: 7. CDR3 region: CASRIQGAMNTGELFF. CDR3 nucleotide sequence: TGCGCCAGCAGAATCCAGGGGGCGATGAACACCGGGGAGCTGTTTTTT.

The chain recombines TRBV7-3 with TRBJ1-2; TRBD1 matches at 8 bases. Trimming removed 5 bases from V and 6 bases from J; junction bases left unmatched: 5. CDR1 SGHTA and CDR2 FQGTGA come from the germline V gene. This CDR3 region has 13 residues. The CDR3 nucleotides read TGTGCCAGCAGCACCCCGACAGGGGATGGCTACACCTTC. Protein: CASSTPTGDGYTF.

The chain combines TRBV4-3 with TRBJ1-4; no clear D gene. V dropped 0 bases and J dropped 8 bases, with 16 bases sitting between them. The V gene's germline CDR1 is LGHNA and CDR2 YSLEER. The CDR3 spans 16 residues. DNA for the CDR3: TGCGCCAGCAGCCAAGACCGGGCAGAGGGTCGGGAAAAACTGTTTTTT. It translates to CASSQDRAEGREKLFF.

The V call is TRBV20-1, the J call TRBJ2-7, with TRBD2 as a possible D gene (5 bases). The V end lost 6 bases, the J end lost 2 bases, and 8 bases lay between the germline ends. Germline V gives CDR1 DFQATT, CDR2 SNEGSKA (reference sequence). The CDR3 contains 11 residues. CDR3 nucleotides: TGCAGTGCGGACTTGACCTACGAGCAGTACTTC. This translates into CSADLTYEQYF.

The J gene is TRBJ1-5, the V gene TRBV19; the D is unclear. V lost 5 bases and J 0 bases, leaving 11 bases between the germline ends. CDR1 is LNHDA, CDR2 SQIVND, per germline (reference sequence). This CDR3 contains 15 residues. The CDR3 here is CASSYREYSNQPQHF. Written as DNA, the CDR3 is TGTGCCAGTAGTTACAGAGAATATAGCAATCAGCCCCAGCATTTT.

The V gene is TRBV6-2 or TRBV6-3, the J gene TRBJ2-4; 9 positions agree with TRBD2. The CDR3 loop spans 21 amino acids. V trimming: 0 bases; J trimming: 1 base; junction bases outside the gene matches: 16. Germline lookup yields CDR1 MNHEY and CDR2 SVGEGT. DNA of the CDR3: TGTGCCAGCAGTTACTCGATTGCTTCTCGCGGGGGGGCCTGGGCCAAAAACATTCAGTACTTC. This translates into CASSYSIASRGGAWAKNIQYF.

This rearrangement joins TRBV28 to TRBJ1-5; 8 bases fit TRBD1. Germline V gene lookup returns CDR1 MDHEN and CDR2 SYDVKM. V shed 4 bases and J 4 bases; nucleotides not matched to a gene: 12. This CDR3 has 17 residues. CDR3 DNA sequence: TGTGCCAGCAGTTCTCTTCGGGGGGACAGGACAAATCAGCCCCAGCATTTT. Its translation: CASSSLRGDRTNQPQHF.

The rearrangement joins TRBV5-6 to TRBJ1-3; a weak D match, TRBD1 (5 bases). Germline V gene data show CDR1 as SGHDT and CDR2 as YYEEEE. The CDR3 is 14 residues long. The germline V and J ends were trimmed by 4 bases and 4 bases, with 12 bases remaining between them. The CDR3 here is CASSTPGEGNTIYF. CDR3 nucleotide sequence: TGTGCCAGCAGCACCCCGGGGGAAGGAAACACCATATATTTT.

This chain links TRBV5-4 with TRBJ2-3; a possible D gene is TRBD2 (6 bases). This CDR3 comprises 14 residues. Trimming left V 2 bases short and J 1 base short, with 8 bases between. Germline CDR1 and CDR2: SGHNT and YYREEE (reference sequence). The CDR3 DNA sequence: TGTGCCAGCAGCTTTGGCGGGGGCACAGATACGCAGTATTTT. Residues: CASSFGGGTDTQYF.

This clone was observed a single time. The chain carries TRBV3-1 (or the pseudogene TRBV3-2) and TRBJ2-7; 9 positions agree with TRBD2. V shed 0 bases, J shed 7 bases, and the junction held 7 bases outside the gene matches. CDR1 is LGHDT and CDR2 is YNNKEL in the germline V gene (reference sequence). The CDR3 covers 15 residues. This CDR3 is CASSQDALAGREQYF. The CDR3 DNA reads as TGTGCCAGCAGCCAAGATGCCCTAGCGGGGAGAGAGCAGTACTTC.

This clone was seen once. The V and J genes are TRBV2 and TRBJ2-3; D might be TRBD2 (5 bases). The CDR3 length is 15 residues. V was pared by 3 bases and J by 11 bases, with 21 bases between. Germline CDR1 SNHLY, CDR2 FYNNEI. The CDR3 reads CASSDRRSLRVVQYF. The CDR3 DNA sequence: TGTGCCAGCAGTGATAGGAGGAGCCTGAGGGTCGTGCAGTATTTT.

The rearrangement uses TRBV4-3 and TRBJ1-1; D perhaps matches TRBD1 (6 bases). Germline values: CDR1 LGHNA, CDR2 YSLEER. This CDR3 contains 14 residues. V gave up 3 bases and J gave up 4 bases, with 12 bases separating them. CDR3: CASSQDTGRTEAFF. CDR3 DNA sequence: TGCGCCAGCAGCCAGGATACAGGGCGCACTGAAGCTTTCTTT.

The CDR3: CASSLNPRGGYEQYF. The CDR3, as DNA: TGTGCCAGCAGCTTAAATCCCAGGGGTGGATACGAGCAGTACTTC. The chain combines TRBV11-1 with TRBJ2-7; tentative D call: TRBD1 (6 bases). Trimming pared 2 bases from V and 4 bases from J, leaving 15 bases between. CDR1 is SGHAT and CDR2 is FQDESV in the germline V gene (reference sequence). The CDR3 contains 15 residues. Full variable domain (outside the CDR3, taken from reference TRBV11-1 and TRBJ2-7): EAEVAQSPRYKITEKSQAVAFWCDPISGHATLYWYRQILGQGPELLVQFQDESVVDDSQLPKDRFSAERLKGVDSTLKIQPAELGDSAMYLCASSLNPRGGYEQYFGPGTRLTVT.

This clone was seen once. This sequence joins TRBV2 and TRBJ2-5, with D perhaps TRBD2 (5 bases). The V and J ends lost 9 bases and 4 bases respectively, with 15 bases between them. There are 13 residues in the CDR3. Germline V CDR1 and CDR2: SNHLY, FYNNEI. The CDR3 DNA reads TGTGCCAGTCAGAATGACGCGGGAGAGACCCAGTACTTC. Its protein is CASQNDAGETQYF.

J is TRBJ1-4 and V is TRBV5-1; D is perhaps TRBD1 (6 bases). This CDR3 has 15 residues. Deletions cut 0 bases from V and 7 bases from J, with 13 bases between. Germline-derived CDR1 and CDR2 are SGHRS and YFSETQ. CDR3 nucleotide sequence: TGCGCCAGCAGCTTGGGTACAGGGTCCCGTGAAAAACTGTTTTTT. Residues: CASSLGTGSREKLFF.

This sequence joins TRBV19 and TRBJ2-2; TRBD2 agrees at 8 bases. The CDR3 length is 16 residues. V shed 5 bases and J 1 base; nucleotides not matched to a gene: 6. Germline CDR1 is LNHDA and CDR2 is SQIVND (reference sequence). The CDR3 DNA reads TGTGCCAGTAGTTTGCAGGCGGGGGGGAACACCGGGGAGCTGTTTTTT. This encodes CASSLQAGGNTGELFF.